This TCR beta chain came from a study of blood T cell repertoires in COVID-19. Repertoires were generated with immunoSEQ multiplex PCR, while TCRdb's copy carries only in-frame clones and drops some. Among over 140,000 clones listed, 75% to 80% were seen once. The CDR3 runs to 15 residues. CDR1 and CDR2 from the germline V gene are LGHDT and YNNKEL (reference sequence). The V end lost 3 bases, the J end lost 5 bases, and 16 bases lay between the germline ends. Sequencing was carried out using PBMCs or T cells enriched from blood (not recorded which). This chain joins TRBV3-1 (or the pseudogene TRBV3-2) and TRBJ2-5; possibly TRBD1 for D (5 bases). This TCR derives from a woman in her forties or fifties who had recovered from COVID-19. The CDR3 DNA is TGTGCCAGCAGCCAGGGGTGGGGCGGAGCCGAGACCCAGTACTTC. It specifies CASSQGWGGAETQYF.